These 29 T cell receptor beta chains were all obtained from the same sample, sequenced in a study of monozygotic twins with inflammatory bowel disease. After re-calling the 5' RACE reads, TCRdb lists one entry per CDR3 protein, DNA absent. The table for this sample gives hundreds of thousands of distinct CDR3 sequences. Sequenced material: blood. The receptors were sampled from a human donor with ulcerative colitis or Crohn's disease, or a healthy co-twin of an affected twin (not recorded which).

This sequence joins TRBV5-1 and TRBJ2-7; no DNA is available, so the TRBD1 call from TCRdb remains unchecked. The germline V gene has CDR1 SGHRS and CDR2 YFSETQ. The CDR3 is 14 residues long. CDR3 region: CASSPGDSNYEQYF.

The chain employs TRBV7-2 and TRBJ2-2. This CDR3 contains 14 residues. Germline CDR1 SGHTA, CDR2 FQGNSA. The CDR3 loop reads CASSLSPNTGELFF.

V and J are TRBV20-1 and TRBJ2-2; with no DNA, the TCRdb D assignment of TRBD1 cannot be verified. Germline loops: CDR1 DFQATT, CDR2 SNEGSKA (reference sequence). The CDR3 length is 15 residues. CDR3 amino acids: CSARAIGQWTGELFF.

The chain has TRBV5-6 and TRBJ1-5; the D gene TCRdb calls, TRBD1, cannot be checked with no DNA. This CDR3 is built from 15 residues. Germline V gene data show CDR1 as SGHDT and CDR2 as YYEEEE. CDR3 protein: CASSSSGLGNQPQHF.

The gene calls are TRBV7-2 and TRBJ2-4. CDR3 length: 15 residues. CDR1 is SGHTA and CDR2 is FQGNSA in the germline V gene. The CDR3 sequence is CASSNPISAKNIQYF.

This chain links TRBV27 with TRBJ2-1; TCRdb outputs TRBD1, but without DNA this stays unchecked. From germline, CDR1 is MNHEY and CDR2 SMNVEV (reference sequence). This CDR3 is 15 amino acids long. Here the CDR3 reads CASSLTGAGINEQFF.

J is TRBJ2-2 and V is TRBV24-1. Per the germline V gene, CDR1 is KGHDR and CDR2 is SFDVKD. The CDR3 covers 11 residues. The CDR3 reads CATSVSGELFF.

This chain uses TRBV7-3 with TRBJ2-7. The CDR3 totals 14 residues. Per germline, CDR1 SGHTA and CDR2 FQGTGA. CDR3 protein: CASSLVGKDYEQYF.

The J gene is TRBJ1-2, the V gene TRBV7-2. The CDR3 runs to 11 residues. Per germline, CDR1 SGHTA and CDR2 FQGNSA. CDR3: CASSLDYGYTF.

The rearrangement joins TRBV28 to TRBJ2-2; the TCRdb D gene call, TRBD2, has no DNA to confirm it. Per the germline V gene, CDR1 is MDHEN and CDR2 is SYDVKM. The CDR3 consists of 15 residues. CDR3: CASSRLGGTTGELFF.

V is TRBV10-3 and J is TRBJ1-1; lacking DNA, the TRBD1 call made by TCRdb goes unchecked. Germline CDR1 and CDR2: ENHRY and SYGVKD. The CDR3 sequence is 15 residues long. The CDR3 sequence is CAIDRTGQGGTEAFF.

This chain connects TRBV6-5 to TRBJ2-1; without DNA, the TCRdb call of TRBD1 cannot be checked. This CDR3 comprises 15 residues. Germline loops: CDR1 MNHEY, CDR2 SVGAGI. CDR3: CASSWDRGGRGEQFF.

The V and J genes are TRBV7-3 and TRBJ2-3. In germline, CDR1 is SGHTA, CDR2 FQGTGA. The CDR3 runs to 11 residues. The CDR3 here is CASSLHDTQYF.

The chain joins TRBV20-1 to TRBJ1-5; TCRdb indicates TRBD1, and absent DNA this call remains unverified. The germline CDR1 and CDR2 sequences are DFQATT and SNEGSKA (reference sequence). CDR3 length equals 13 residues. CDR3 region: CSARSTLAQPQHF.

J is TRBJ2-6 and V is TRBV27. This CDR3 region has 15 residues. Germline loops: CDR1 MNHEY, CDR2 SMNVEV (reference sequence). The CDR3 protein is CASSLWGPGANVLTF.

The CDR3 protein is CASNRPGSGANVLTF. The chain has TRBV28 and TRBJ2-6. This CDR3 contains 15 residues. Germline-derived CDR1 and CDR2 are MDHEN and SYDVKM.

V gene TRBV12-3 or TRBV12-4 combines with J gene TRBJ2-7; TCRdb returns TRBD1, unconfirmable since there is no DNA. The length of the CDR3 is 14 residues. The CDR3: CASTLDSYTYEQYF.

The chain is built from TRBV6-2 or TRBV6-3 and TRBJ1-1. The CDR3 loop spans 18 amino acids. In germline, CDR1 is MNHEY, CDR2 SVGEGT. CDR3 in amino acids: CASSGRDSGRYWGTEAFF.

The chain employs TRBV2 and TRBJ2-7; the D gene TCRdb calls, TRBD1, cannot be checked with no DNA. The CDR3 runs 15 residues. The germline V gene has CDR1 SNHLY and CDR2 FYNNEI. This chain's CDR3 is CASSSRQIPRYEQYF.

V is TRBV7-2 and J is TRBJ2-1. The CDR3 is 11 amino acids. Germline V gives CDR1 SGHTA, CDR2 FQGNSA. The CDR3 is CASSKRLVQFF.

J is TRBJ1-5 and V is TRBV7-9; TCRdb returns TRBD1, unconfirmable since there is no DNA. CDR3 size: 17 residues. The germline gives CDR1 SEHNR, CDR2 FQNEAQ (reference sequence). CDR3 loop: CASSLARVGQSNQPQHF.

V is TRBV27 and J is TRBJ1-5. This CDR3 is 16 amino acids long. CDR1 is MNHEY, CDR2 SMNVEV, per germline (reference sequence). CDR3 loop: CASSLSSSGLLQPQHF.

This chain links TRBV6-5 with TRBJ2-5; with no DNA, the TCRdb D assignment of TRBD2 cannot be verified. The CDR3 totals 14 residues. Germline V gene data show CDR1 as MNHEY and CDR2 as SVGAGI. The CDR3 loop is CASSYFQGGETQYF.

This rearrangement joins TRBV19 to TRBJ1-1. This CDR3 is built from 13 residues. Germline V lookup: CDR1 LNHDA, CDR2 SQIVND (reference sequence). This CDR3 is CASRKYEYTEAFF.

This rearrangement joins TRBV20-1 to TRBJ2-5. The CDR3 loop spans 12 amino acids. Germline V gives CDR1 DFQATT, CDR2 SNEGSKA (reference sequence). CDR3 protein: CSVSGVQETQYF.

The gene calls are TRBV6-2 or TRBV6-3 and TRBJ2-5; TCRdb indicates TRBD2, and absent DNA this call remains unverified. The germline V gene encodes CDR1 MNHEY and CDR2 SVGEGT. This CDR3 has 18 residues. The CDR3 sequence is CASSYGTSGDPYQETQYF.

The chain uses TRBV28 and TRBJ1-5. This CDR3 region has 11 residues. Germline values: CDR1 MDHEN, CDR2 SYDVKM. This CDR3 is CASGGYQPQHF.

CDR3 sequence reads: CAWSVQGDTQYF. The rearrangement links TRBV30 to TRBJ2-3. Germline V gene sequence: CDR1 GTSNPN, CDR2 SVGIG (reference sequence). The CDR3 extends over 12 amino acids.

The chain links TRBV27 to TRBJ1-1. The CDR3 consists of 14 residues. Germline V gene sequence: CDR1 MNHEY, CDR2 SMNVEV (reference sequence). The CDR3 loop is CASSSTRQVTEAFF.